This T cell receptor beta chain is drawn from a study of control samples from healthy donors and cancer patients. Profiled with immunoSEQ multiplex PCR; TCRdb holds only in-frame clones, not every one. The sample yields roughly 86,000 clones, 90% seen once. The sample comprised blood. The sequence derives from a young woman in good health.

The CDR3 DNA reads as TGTGCCAGCAGTGAGAGCCGTACGTCCTACGAGCAGTACTTC. The encoded protein is CASSESRTSYEQYF. The V and J genes are TRBV2 and TRBJ2-7; D is undetermined. V was shortened by 3 bases and J by 1 base, with 10 bases between the two germline ends. This CDR3 spans 14 amino acids. In germline, CDR1 is SNHLY, CDR2 FYNNEI.